The 9 T cell receptor beta chains listed next were all sequenced from one sample in a study of technical replicates of blood from a few donors (dated by TCRdb to the late 2010s). Library construction relied on the immunoSEQ multiplex PCR assay. TCRdb re-hosts the immuneACCESS table, in-frame sequences only. Its copies lack some clones; in the studies checked, an unresolved V gene accounts for under half of them, and the cause for the rest is not known. The sample table records some 48,000 clones; more than 85% of these occur just once. The ten most abundant clones make up under 5% of the sample. The sample was PBMCs. These receptors all come from a human donor in good health. Some clones in this sample may be carry-over from other donors' samples.

The gene calls are TRBV6-5 and TRBJ2-7; TRBD2 matches 9 bases. Germline V CDR1 and CDR2: MNHEY, SVGAGI. V shed 2 bases and J 2 bases; nucleotides not matched to a gene: 7. This CDR3 comprises 16 residues. Here the CDR3 DNA reads TGTGCCAGCAGTTACGGTGATAGCGGGAGCCCCTACGAGCAGTACTTC. It codes for CASSYGDSGSPYEQYF.

The V call is TRBV5-5, the J call TRBJ1-6; a possible D gene is TRBD1 (6 bases). Trimming took off 1 base at V and 10 bases at J, with 18 bases between the two ends. The CDR3 totals 16 residues. Germline loops: CDR1 SGHKS, CDR2 YYEKEE (reference sequence). The CDR3 sequence is CASSLSGTPRNSPLHF. The CDR3, as DNA: TGTGCCAGCAGCTTGTCGGGGACACCGAGGAACTCACCCCTCCACTTT. Filled out from reference TRBV5-5 and TRBJ1-6, the complete variable domain reads DAGVTQSPTHLIKTRGQQVTLRCSPISGHKSVSWYQQVLGQGPQFIFQYYEKEERGRGNFPDRFSARQFPNYSSELNVNALLLGDSALYLCASSLSGTPRNSPLHFGNGTRLTVT.

This chain connects TRBV5-1 to TRBJ1-3, with a weak D call TRBD1 (5 bases). Germline CDR1 and CDR2: SGHRS and YFSETQ. This CDR3 is 15 amino acids long. Trimming cost V 4 bases and J 0 bases, with 11 bases left between them. CDR3 residues: CASSIDSTSGNTIYF. The CDR3 nucleotides are TGCGCCAGCAGCATTGACAGTACCTCTGGAAACACCATATATTTT.

V and J are TRBV29-1 and TRBJ2-6, with D uncertain. Germline values: CDR1 SQVTM, CDR2 ANQGSEA. V was cut by 0 bases and J by 0 bases, with 6 bases left in between. The CDR3 contains 15 residues. DNA of the CDR3: TGCAGCGTTGAAGATCGGTCCTCTGGGGCCAACGTCCTGACTTTC. Its protein is CSVEDRSSGANVLTF.

CDR3 region: CASSTHNAYEQYF. CDR3 bases: TGTGCCAGTAGTACCCACAACGCCTACGAGCAGTACTTC. The V call is TRBV19, the J call TRBJ2-7; D gene uncertain. The V and J ends lost 4 bases and 2 bases respectively, with 9 bases between them. The CDR3 totals 13 residues. CDR1 LNHDA and CDR2 SQIVND come from the germline V gene (reference sequence). The full variable domain, rest sourced from reference TRBV19 and TRBJ2-7, is DGGITQSPKYLFRKEGQNVTLSCEQNLNHDAMYWYRQDPGQGLRLIYYSQIVNDFQKGDIAEGYSVSREKKESFPLTVTSAQKNPTAFYLCASSTHNAYEQYFGPGTRLTVT.

This clone appeared a single time. The chain combines TRBV4-1 with TRBJ2-7, with 8 bases fitting TRBD1. This CDR3 has 14 residues. V lost 3 bases and J lost 3; bases outside the gene matches: 4. The germline gives CDR1 MGHRA, CDR2 YSYEKL. CDR3 sequence: CASSQTTGDYEQYF. The DNA of the CDR3 is TGCGCCAGCAGCCAGACGACAGGGGACTACGAGCAGTACTTC.

The rearrangement links TRBV12-5 to TRBJ1-1; 9 nucleotides align to TRBD1. This CDR3 spans 17 amino acids. Germline V gene data show CDR1 as LGHNT and CDR2 as FRNRAP. The V segment lost 0 bases and the J segment 7 bases; nucleotides outside the gene matches: 12. The chain's CDR3 is CASGLVLGRGQGLEAFF. CDR3 nucleotides: TGTGCTAGTGGTTTGGTACTAGGGAGGGGACAGGGCCTTGAAGCTTTCTTT.

The V and J genes are TRBV29-1 and TRBJ2-5; the match to TRBD2 covers 10 bases. This CDR3 has 13 amino acids. V was clipped by 5 bases and J by 4 bases; unmatched bases: 4. Germline-derived CDR1 and CDR2 are SQVTM and ANQGSEA. The CDR3 DNA reads TGCAGCGTTCCTATAGCGGGAGGAGAGACCCAGTACTTC. This gives the protein CSVPIAGGETQYF.

The chain recombines TRBV5-4 with TRBJ1-4, with 10 bases identical to TRBD1. CDR1 and CDR2 from the germline V gene are SGHNT and YYREEE (reference sequence). V trimming: 3 bases; J trimming: 0 bases; junction bases outside the gene matches: 5. There are 17 residues in the CDR3. This chain's CDR3 is CASSSGTGDTTNEKLFF. As DNA, the CDR3 is TGTGCCAGCAGCTCCGGGACAGGGGATACAACTAATGAAAAACTGTTTTTT.